These 28 T cell receptor beta chains originate from one sample sequenced in a study of CD8+CD57+ T cells in acquired aplastic anemia. TCR beta VDJ and CDR3 profiles were obtained from a genomic DNA template. TCRdb itself ran the reads through MiXCR, one entry per CDR3 protein. The table records some 190,000 distinct CDR3 sequences, 40% to 55% of them present only once. Material for sequencing was sorted CD4+, CD8+, or CD8+CD57+ T cells (not recorded which) from PBMCs. These receptors were taken from a human donor in good health.

The CDR3 reads CATSDSGAGGANVLTF. CDR3 nucleotide sequence: TGTGCCACCAGTGATTCTGGGGCAGGTGGGGCCAACGTCCTGACTTTC. The chain is built from TRBV24-1 and TRBJ2-6; weak D call: TRBD1 (5 bases). In germline, CDR1 is KGHDR, CDR2 SFDVKD. Trimming removed 2 bases from V and 3 bases from J, with 10 bases in between. The CDR3 is 16 residues long.

The chain joins TRBV10-3 to TRBJ1-2, with D possibly matching TRBD1 (5 bases). The V end lost 10 bases, the J end lost 5 bases, and 17 bases lay between the germline ends. CDR1 ENHRY and CDR2 SYGVKD come from the germline V gene. The CDR3 is made up of 13 amino acids. The CDR3 DNA reads TGTGCCAGGCGGCCGGAAGGGGTATATGGCTACACCTTC. This encodes CARRPEGVYGYTF.

The V call is TRBV6-5, the J call TRBJ2-6; D assignment may be TRBD1 or TRBD2 (5 bases each). This CDR3 region has 16 residues. CDR1 MNHEY and CDR2 SVGAGI come from the germline V gene. With 2 bases removed from V and 0 bases from J, the gap between germline ends came to 8 bases. The CDR3 DNA follows: TGTGCCAGCAGTTACGAAGGGACCTCTGGGGCCAACGTCCTGACTTTC. Amino acid sequence: CASSYEGTSGANVLTF.

The rearrangement uses TRBV20-1 and TRBJ2-1; 9 bases map to TRBD2. Germline CDR1 is DFQATT and CDR2 is SNEGSKA (reference sequence). Trimming at V came to 6 bases and at J to 3 bases, leaving 9 bases not matched to a gene. The CDR3 spans 15 residues. The CDR3 nucleotides are TGCAGTGCCCCCCTTGGGACTAGCATCTACAATGAGCAGTTCTTC. It codes for CSAPLGTSIYNEQFF.

The CDR3 sequence: CATSDPGLAGRGKETQYF. The CDR3 coding sequence is TGTGCCACCAGTGACCCGGGACTAGCGGGGCGGGGAAAAGAGACCCAGTACTTC. The gene calls are TRBV24-1 and TRBJ2-5, with 13 bases that match TRBD2. Germline assignment: CDR1 KGHDR and CDR2 SFDVKD. This CDR3 contains 18 residues. V lost 4 bases, J lost 3 bases, and 10 bases stayed unmatched.

At least ten counts were recorded for this clonotype. This chain connects TRBV5-4 to TRBJ2-6; the D gene is possibly TRBD1 (5 bases). The CDR3 length is 16 residues. Germline assignment: CDR1 SGHNT and CDR2 YYREEE (reference sequence). V shed 4 bases and J shed 2 bases, with 13 bases lying between them. The CDR3 here is CASSVQGRTGANVLTF. The CDR3 DNA reads TGTGCCAGCAGCGTTCAGGGTCGGACTGGGGCCAACGTCCTGACTTTC.

This clonotype was recorded many times. The chain carries TRBV7-9 and TRBJ1-2; 8 bases fit TRBD1. CDR3 length equals 14 residues. Germline CDR1 is SEHNR and CDR2 is FQNEAQ (reference sequence). With 5 bases clipped from V and 8 bases from J, the junction kept 10 bases outside the gene matches. The CDR3 nucleotides read TGTGCCAGCAGCCCTAAGGACAGGGTCTGGGGCTACACCTTC. Its protein is CASSPKDRVWGYTF.

In its sample, this clonotype was seen many times. The genes are TRBV3-1 and TRBJ1-1, with unresolved D. This CDR3 region has 12 residues. V gave up 1 base and J gave up 9 bases, with 9 bases separating them. Germline values: CDR1 LGHDT, CDR2 YNNKEL (reference sequence). CDR3 DNA sequence: TGTGCCAGCAGCCAAGGGGCCCGCAAAGCTTTCTTT. Protein: CASSQGARKAFF.

This clonotype was seen repeatedly, ten times or more. This chain uses TRBV20-1 with TRBJ1-3, with D unclear. There are 12 residues in the CDR3. The germline CDR1 and CDR2 sequences are DFQATT and SNEGSKA (reference sequence). V lost 6 bases and J lost 1, with 7 bases in between. CDR3 sequence (DNA): TGCAGTGCCCCAGTTTCTGGAAACACCATATATTTT. Translated: CSAPVSGNTIYF.

The V and J genes are TRBV24-1 and TRBJ2-1; no firm D call. With 6 bases removed from V and 1 base from J, the gap between germline ends came to 15 bases. Germline CDR1 is KGHDR and CDR2 is SFDVKD. The CDR3 is 16 amino acids. CDR3 nucleotides: TGTGCCACCAGTACCATTGGGTCCGTTTCCTACAATGAGCAGTTCTTC. This codes for CATSTIGSVSYNEQFF.

V is TRBV6-1 and J is TRBJ2-7; 10 bases are a match to TRBD1. The CDR3 consists of 13 residues. Trimming at V came to 3 bases and at J to 6 bases, leaving 2 bases not matched to a gene. Germline CDR1 is MNHNS and CDR2 is SASEGT. CDR3 in amino acids: CASSEGDRGEQYV. CDR3 nucleotides: TGTGCCAGCAGTGAGGGGGACAGGGGCGAGCAGTACGTC.

In nucleotides, the CDR3 is TGTGCCACCAGCAGAGCAGGAGACAGGCGTGATGGAAAACTGTTTTTT. Amino acids: CATSRAGDRRDGKLFF. The chain joins TRBV15 to TRBJ1-4; a possible D gene is TRBD1 (6 bases). V lost 1 base to trimming and J lost 10 bases, with 19 bases between them. The CDR3 loop spans 16 amino acids. Germline assignment: CDR1 LNHNV and CDR2 YYDKDF (reference sequence). Drawing the rest from reference TRBV15 and TRBJ1-4, the complete variable domain is DAMVIQNPRYQVTQFGKPVTLSCSQTLNHNVMYWYQQKSSQAPKLLFHYYDKDFNNEADTPDNFQSRRPNTSFCFLDIRSPGLGDTAMYLCATSRAGDRRDGKLFFGSGTQLSVL.

As concerns this clonotype: A junction end diverges from the germline sequence, so it may reflect a read error. This chain joins TRBV19 and TRBJ2-7; weak D call: TRBD2 (6 bases). The CDR3 is 15 amino acids. Germline V gives CDR1 LNHDA, CDR2 SQIVND (reference sequence). CDR3 loop: CASSIAAALSYEQYF. Written as DNA, the CDR3 is TGTGCTAGTAGTATAGCGGCAGCCCTTTCCTACGAGCAGTACTTC.

This clonotype was detected many times. The chain has TRBV30 and TRBJ2-1; D is unresolved. Trimming stripped 0 bases from V and 10 bases from J, with 13 bases between. CDR1 is GTSNPN, CDR2 SVGIG, per germline (reference sequence). The CDR3 length is 13 residues. The CDR3 loop reads CAWSVESSREQFF. The CDR3 DNA is TGTGCCTGGAGTGTAGAGAGTAGCCGGGAGCAGTTCTTC. The full variable domain, rest sourced from reference TRBV30 and TRBJ2-1, is SQTIHQWPATLVQPVGSPLSLECTVEGTSNPNLYWYRQAAGRGLQLLFYSVGIGQISSEVPQNLSASRPQDRQFILSSKKLLLSDSGFYLCAWSVESSREQFFGPGTRLTVL.

This clonotype was seen ten or more times. The J gene is TRBJ1-2, the V gene TRBV7-9; a possible D gene is TRBD1 (5 bases). Germline V gene data show CDR1 as SEHNR and CDR2 as FQNEAQ (reference sequence). The ends were cut back, 5 bases at V and 2 bases at J, with 18 bases in the middle. CDR3 size: 16 residues. Here the CDR3 reads CASSPAGTRSNYGYTF. The CDR3 DNA reads TGTGCCAGCAGCCCAGCAGGGACGCGGTCGAACTATGGCTACACCTTC.

This clonotype was seen at least ten times. In nucleotides, the CDR3 is TGTGCCAGCAGCCGCCGGACAGGGGCCGAGCAGTACTTC. Amino acid sequence: CASSRRTGAEQYF. The chain carries TRBV5-6 and TRBJ2-7, with 9 bases matching TRBD1. Per germline, CDR1 SGHDT and CDR2 YYEEEE. This CDR3 has 13 residues. V lost 4 bases to trimming and J lost 6 bases; unmatched junction nucleotides: 5.

The chain joins TRBV20-1 to TRBJ2-5, with 7 bases fitting TRBD2. The germline gives CDR1 DFQATT, CDR2 SNEGSKA (reference sequence). This CDR3 contains 12 residues. Germline trimming cut 5 bases from V and 7 bases from J; bases unmatched to any gene: 7. The CDR3 nucleotides read TGCAGTGCTCCCAGCGGGGCGGGGACCCAGTACTTC. Its translation is CSAPSGAGTQYF.

The J gene is TRBJ2-7, the V gene TRBV7-3; D is ambiguous. V lost 5 bases and J lost 4, with 12 bases in between. The CDR3 length is 13 residues. From germline, CDR1 is SGHTA and CDR2 FQGTGA. CDR3 protein: CASSPTVRYEQYF. CDR3 nucleotides: TGTGCCAGCAGCCCTACTGTGAGGTACGAGCAGTACTTC.

This rearrangement joins TRBV24-1 to TRBJ2-7; the match to TRBD1 covers 9 bases. Trimming cost V 3 bases and J 3 bases; bases outside gene matches: 2. The CDR3 has 14 residues. CDR1 KGHDR and CDR2 SFDVKD come from the germline V gene. The DNA for the CDR3 is TGTGCCACCAGTGATGTGGACAGGGGCTACGAGCAGTACTTC. Translation gives CATSDVDRGYEQYF.

The chain couples TRBV5-4 to TRBJ1-6; perhaps TRBD1 as D (6 bases). The germline gives CDR1 SGHNT, CDR2 YYREEE (reference sequence). V lost 0 bases and J 9 bases, leaving 10 bases between the germline ends. CDR3 length equals 14 residues. The CDR3 nucleotides are TGTGCCAGCAGCTTGGAGGCAGGGGTTTCACCCCTCCACTTT. Its protein is CASSLEAGVSPLHF.

This clonotype appeared a few times. At one end the junction does not follow the germline gene, possibly because of a read error. The genes are TRBV2 and TRBJ1-6; 10 nucleotides match TRBD1. Germline CDR1 and CDR2: SNHLY and FYNNEI. The CDR3 is 13 residues long. CDR3 sequence (DNA): TGTGCCAGCAAGGGACAGGGGTATTCGCCCCTCCACTTT. It specifies CASKGQGYSPLHF.

The V call is TRBV28, the J call TRBJ2-2, with TRBD2 matching 7 bases. This CDR3 comprises 14 residues. CDR1 is MDHEN and CDR2 is SYDVKM in the germline V gene. With 6 bases clipped from V and 8 bases from J, the junction kept 9 bases outside the gene matches. This CDR3 is CASSPSGIGGELFF. Here the CDR3 DNA reads TGTGCCAGCAGCCCGAGCGGGATAGGGGGGGAGCTGTTTTTT. Complete variable domain (other parts from reference TRBV28 and TRBJ2-2): DVKVTQSSRYLVKRTGEKVFLECVQDMDHENMFWYRQDPGLGLRLIYFSYDVKMKEKGDIPEGYSVSREKKERFSLILESASTNQTSMYLCASSPSGIGGELFFGEGSRLTVL.

With respect to this clonotype: Germline is not matched at one junction end, which may reflect a read error. The chain carries TRBV10-1 and TRBJ2-7; D is unclear. The CDR3 is made up of 15 amino acids. Germline values: CDR1 WNHNN, CDR2 SYGVQD (reference sequence). The CDR3 nucleotides are TGTGCCAGCAGCCCGGACCACGCACGTTCCTACGAGCAGTACTTC. This encodes CASSPDHARSYEQYF.

This clonotype appeared many times. The rearrangement joins TRBV20-1 to TRBJ1-2, with D possibly being TRBD1 (5 bases). The CDR3 loop spans 14 amino acids. V lost 4 bases, J lost 0 bases, and 12 bases lay in between. Germline loops: CDR1 DFQATT, CDR2 SNEGSKA (reference sequence). The CDR3 region has the DNA TGCAGTGCTACCACAGGATCAGCTAACTATGGCTACACCTTC. This codes for CSATTGSANYGYTF.

This clonotype was seen many times. V is TRBV5-8 and J is TRBJ1-1; tentatively, D is TRBD1 (5 bases). CDR3 length: 14 residues. The ends were cut back, 3 bases at V and 3 bases at J, with 12 bases in the middle. Germline-derived CDR1 and CDR2 are SGHTS and YDEGEE. In DNA, the CDR3 is TGTGCCAGCAGCTCTCAGGGTGTCGACACTGAAGCTTTCTTT. Translating it yields CASSSQGVDTEAFF.

The chain employs TRBV24-1 and TRBJ2-1, with 12 bases aligning to TRBD1. The germline V gene encodes CDR1 KGHDR and CDR2 SFDVKD. V lost 11 bases and J lost 8; bases outside the gene matches: 3. The CDR3 covers 12 residues. CDR3 residues: CARDRGLHEQFF. The CDR3 DNA follows: TGTGCCAGGGACAGGGGGCTTCATGAGCAGTTCTTC.

This clonotype was observed a single time. The chain combines TRBV2 with TRBJ1-5, with D hard to call. Germline V gives CDR1 SNHLY, CDR2 FYNNEI. The CDR3 extends over 14 amino acids. Trimming removed 8 bases from V and 0 bases from J, with 11 bases in between. The CDR3: CASREEDSNQPQHF. CDR3 sequence (DNA): TGTGCCAGCCGGGAGGAGGATAGCAATCAGCCCCAGCATTTT.

This clonotype was seen more than once but under ten times. A clone one base away is much larger, so this may be a read error. This chain links TRBV20-1 with TRBJ1-1; 7 bases align to TRBD1. Germline CDR1 is DFQATT and CDR2 is SNEGSKA (reference sequence). CDR3 length: 13 residues. The CDR3 sequence: CGASRDRNTEAFF. As DNA, the CDR3 is TGCGGTGCTAGTAGGGACAGGAACACTGAAGCTTTCTTT.